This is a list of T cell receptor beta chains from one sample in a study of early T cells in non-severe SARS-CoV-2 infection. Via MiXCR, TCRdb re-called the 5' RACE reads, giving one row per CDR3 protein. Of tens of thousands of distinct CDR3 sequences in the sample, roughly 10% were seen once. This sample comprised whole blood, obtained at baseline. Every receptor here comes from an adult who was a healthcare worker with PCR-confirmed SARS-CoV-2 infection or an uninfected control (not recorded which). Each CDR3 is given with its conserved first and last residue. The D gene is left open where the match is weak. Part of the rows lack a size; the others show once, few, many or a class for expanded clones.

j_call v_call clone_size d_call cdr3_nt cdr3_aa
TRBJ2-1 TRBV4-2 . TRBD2 TGTGCCAGCAGCCAAGAAGCGGGAGGGAGCTCCTACAATGAGCAGTTCTTC CASSQEAGGSSYNEQFF
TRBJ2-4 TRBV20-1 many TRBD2 TGCAGTTGGCCGGGACTAGCGATTTCCAAAAACATTCAGTACTTC CSWPGLAISKNIQYF
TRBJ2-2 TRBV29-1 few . TGCAGCGGGGTGGGCCCGAACACCGGGGAGCTGTTTTTT CSGVGPNTGELFF
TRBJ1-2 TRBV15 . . TGTGCCACCAGCAGAGATCCTGGTGATTACTATGGCTACACCTTC CATSRDPGDYYGYTF
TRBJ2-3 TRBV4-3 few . TGCGCCAGCCCCCCCGACAGGACGCACACAGATACGCAGTATTTT CASPPDRTHTDTQYF
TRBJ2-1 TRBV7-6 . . TGTGCCAGCAGCCCCGGGAACAATGAGCAGTTCTTC CASSPGNNEQFF
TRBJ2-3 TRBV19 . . TGTGCCAGTAGTATGCTTAGGGCAGATACGCAGTATTTT CASSMLRADTQYF
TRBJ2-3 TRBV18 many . TGTGCCAGCTCACCCGGGCCCCGATCTAGCACAGATACGCAGTATTTT CASSPGPRSSTDTQYF
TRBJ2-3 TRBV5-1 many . TGCGCCAGCCAAAGGGACGGTTCTAGCACAGATACGCAGTATTTT CASQRDGSSTDTQYF
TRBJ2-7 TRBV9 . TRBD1 TGTGCCAGCAGCTCCGGGACAGGGCAATTCTACGAGCAGTACTTC CASSSGTGQFYEQYF
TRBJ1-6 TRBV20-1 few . TGCAGTGCTAGAGTTGCGGACGGCAATAATTCACCCCTCCACTTT CSARVADGNNSPLHF
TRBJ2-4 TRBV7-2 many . TGTGCCAGCAGCTCTGGGGCCAAGCACATTCAGTACTTC CASSSGAKHIQYF
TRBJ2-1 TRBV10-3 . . TGTGCCATCAGCCACAATGAGCAGTTCTTC CAISHNEQFF
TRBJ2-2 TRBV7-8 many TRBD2 TGTGCCAGCAGCTTACTTCCCCCGGGAGGGGGCGGGGAGCTGTTTTTT CASSLLPPGGGGELFF
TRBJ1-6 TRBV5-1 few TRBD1 TGCGCCAGCAGCCCAACAATACAGGGGGACGGTTCACCCCTCCACTTT CASSPTIQGDGSPLHF
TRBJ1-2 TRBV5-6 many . TGTGCCAGCAGCTTGGGTGGAAACTATGGCTACACCTTC CASSLGGNYGYTF
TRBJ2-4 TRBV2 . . TGTGCCAGCACCTCTGACGGAGCGGTAGCCAAAAACATTCAGTACTTC CASTSDGAVAKNIQYF
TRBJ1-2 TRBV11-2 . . TGTGCCAGTTGGGATGCGGGGAGGCTAGAAGGCTACACCTTC CASWDAGRLEGYTF
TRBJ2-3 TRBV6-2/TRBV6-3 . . TGTGCCAGCAGTTACGGGAGGACGCAGTATTTT CASSYGRTQYF
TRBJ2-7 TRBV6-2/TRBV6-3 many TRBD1 TGTGCCAGCAGTCGGACAGGCAGCTCCTACGAGCAGTACTTC CASSRTGSSYEQYF
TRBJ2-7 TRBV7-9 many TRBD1 TGTGCCAGCAGCCGCAGGGGGTTCCAAGAGCAGTACTTC CASSRRGFQEQYF
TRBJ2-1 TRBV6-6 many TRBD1 TGTGCCAGCAGTTACGGGACAGGGGTCTACAATGAGCAGTTCTTC CASSYGTGVYNEQFF
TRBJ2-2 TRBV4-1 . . TGCGCCAGCAGCCAAGAGGGATTCTGGAACACCGGGGAGCTGTTTTTT CASSQEGFWNTGELFF
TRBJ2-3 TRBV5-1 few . TGCGCCAGCAGCCACAGCAGGAGCACAGATACGCAGTATTTT CASSHSRSTDTQYF
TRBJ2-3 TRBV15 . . TGTGCCACTAGGGGACGGGAAAGCACAGATACGCAGTATTTT CATRGRESTDTQYF
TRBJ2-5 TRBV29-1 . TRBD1 TGCAGCGTTGAAGGGGGACAGGGCGGAGAGACCCAGTACTTC CSVEGGQGGETQYF
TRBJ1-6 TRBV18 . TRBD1 TGTGCCAGCTCACCACTTCCAACGACAGGGCCCCGCTATAATTCACCCCTCCACTTT CASSPLPTTGPRYNSPLHF
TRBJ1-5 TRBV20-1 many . TGCAGTGCTAGACCGGACAGCAGCAATCAGCCCCAGCATTTT CSARPDSSNQPQHF
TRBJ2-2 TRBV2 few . TGTGCCAGCAGTTTTAAGAACACCGGGGAGCTGTTTTTT CASSFKNTGELFF